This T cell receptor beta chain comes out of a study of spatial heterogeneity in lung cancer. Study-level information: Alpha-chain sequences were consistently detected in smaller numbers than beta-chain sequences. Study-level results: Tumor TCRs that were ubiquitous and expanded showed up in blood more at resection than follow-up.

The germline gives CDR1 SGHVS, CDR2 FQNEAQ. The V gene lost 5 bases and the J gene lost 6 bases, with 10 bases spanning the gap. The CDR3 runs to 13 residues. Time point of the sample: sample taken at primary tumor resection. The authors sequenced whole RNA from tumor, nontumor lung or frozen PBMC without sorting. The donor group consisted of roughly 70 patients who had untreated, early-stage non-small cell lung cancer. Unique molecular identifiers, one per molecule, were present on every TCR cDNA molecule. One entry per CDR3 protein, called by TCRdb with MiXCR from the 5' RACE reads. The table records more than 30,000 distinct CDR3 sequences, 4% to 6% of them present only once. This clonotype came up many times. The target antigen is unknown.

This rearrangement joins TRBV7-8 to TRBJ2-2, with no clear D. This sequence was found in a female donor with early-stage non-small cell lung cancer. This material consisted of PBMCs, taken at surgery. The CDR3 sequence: CASSGRTAGELFF. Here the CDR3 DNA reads TGTGCCAGCAGCGGTCGTACCGCCGGGGAGCTGTTTTTT.